This TCR beta chain was sequenced during a study of CD8 T cells in Susac syndrome. Sequencing of TCR beta was performed on blood CD8+ and CD4+ T cells. Treatment-naive patients with stable or active relapsing-remitting disease served as multiple sclerosis controls. Negative isolation was applied to CD8+ and CD4+ T cells, and FACS enrichment was applied to TEMRA cells. RNA, at about 0.45 to 1 ug, was reverse transcribed with random hexamers. Across 54 Vbeta and 13 Jbeta, TCR beta CDR3 was amplified with immunoSEQ multiplex PCR. MiXCR, applied by TCRdb to the immunoSEQ multiplex PCR reads, yields one record per CDR3 protein. The sample yields about 150,000 distinct CDR3 sequences, roughly 95% seen once. Per germline, CDR1 SQVTM and CDR2 ANQGSEA. The CDR3 spans 15 residues. The junction had 7 bases not matched to a gene; V was cut back by 3 bases and J by 5 bases.

Sequencing was carried out using CD4+ T cells from PBMCs. J is TRBJ2-5 and V is TRBV29-1, with TRBD1 matching over 12 bases. The receptor was derived from a human donor with multiple sclerosis. DNA of the CDR3: TGCAGCGTTGACGGGGACAGGGGGCGAGAGGAGACCCAGTACTTC. It encodes CSVDGDRGREETQYF. Variable domain in full (rest from reference TRBV29-1 and TRBJ2-5): SAVISQKPSRDICQRGTSLTIQCQVDSQVTMMFWYRQQPGQSLTLIATANQGSEATYESGFVIDKFPISRPNLTFSTLTVSNMSPEDSSIYLCSVDGDRGREETQYFGPGTRLLVL.